This TCR beta chain was recorded in a study of T cells after yellow fever vaccination. A single record per CDR3 protein comes from TCRdb applying MiXCR to the 5' RACE reads. The sample lists hundreds of thousands of distinct CDR3 sequences; around an eighth were seen once. Trimming left V 6 bases short and J 1 base short, with 16 bases between. The CDR3 has 16 amino acids. The germline gives CDR1 MNHEY, CDR2 SVGEGT. This clonotype was observed a few times. The chain is built from TRBV6-2 or TRBV6-3 and TRBJ2-1, with D perhaps TRBD1 (7 bases). The sequencing here drew on PBMCs, taken on the day of the yellow fever booster vaccination. This clonotype was obtained from a man aged 25-40 years who received the YFV17D yellow fever vaccine. The chain's CDR3 is CASRIRGDRSYNEQFF. CDR3 in DNA: TGTGCCAGCAGGATAAGGGGGGACAGATCCTACAATGAGCAGTTCTTC.